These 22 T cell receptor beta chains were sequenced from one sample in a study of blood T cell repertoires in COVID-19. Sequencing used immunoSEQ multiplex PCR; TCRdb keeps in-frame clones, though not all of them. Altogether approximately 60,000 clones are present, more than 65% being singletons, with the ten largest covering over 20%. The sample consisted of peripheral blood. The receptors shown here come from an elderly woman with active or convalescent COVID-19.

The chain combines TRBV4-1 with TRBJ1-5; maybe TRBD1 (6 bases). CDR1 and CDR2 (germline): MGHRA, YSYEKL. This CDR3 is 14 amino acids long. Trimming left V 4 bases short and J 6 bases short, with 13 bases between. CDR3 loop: CASSPDRLGQPQHF. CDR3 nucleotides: TGCGCCAGCAGCCCGGACAGATTGGGTCAGCCCCAGCATTTT.

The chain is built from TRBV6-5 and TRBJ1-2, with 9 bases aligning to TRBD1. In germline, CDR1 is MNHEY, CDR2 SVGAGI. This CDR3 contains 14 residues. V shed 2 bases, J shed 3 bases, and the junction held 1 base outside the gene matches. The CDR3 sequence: CASSYDRGDYGYTF. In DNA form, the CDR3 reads TGTGCCAGCAGTTACGACAGGGGGGACTATGGCTACACCTTC.

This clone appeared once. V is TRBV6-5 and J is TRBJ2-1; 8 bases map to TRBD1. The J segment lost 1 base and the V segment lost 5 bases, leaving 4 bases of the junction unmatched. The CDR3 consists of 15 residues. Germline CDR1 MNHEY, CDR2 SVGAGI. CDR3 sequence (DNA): TGTGCCAGCAGTAAAAGACAGGGGTCCTACAATGAGCAGTTCTTC. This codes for CASSKRQGSYNEQFF.

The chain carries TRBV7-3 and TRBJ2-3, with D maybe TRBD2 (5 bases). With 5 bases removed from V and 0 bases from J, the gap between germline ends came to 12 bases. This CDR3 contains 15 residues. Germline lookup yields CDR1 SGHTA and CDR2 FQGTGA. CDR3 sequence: CASSRVGLSTDTQYF. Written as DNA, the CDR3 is TGTGCCAGCAGCCGGGTCGGACTCAGCACAGATACGCAGTATTTT.

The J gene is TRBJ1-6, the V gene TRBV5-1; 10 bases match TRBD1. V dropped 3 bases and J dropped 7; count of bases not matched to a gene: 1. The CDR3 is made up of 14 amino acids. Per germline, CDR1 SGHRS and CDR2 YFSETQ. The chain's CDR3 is CASSWGQGNSPLHF. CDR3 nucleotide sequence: TGCGCCAGCAGCTGGGGACAGGGGAATTCACCCCTCCACTTT.

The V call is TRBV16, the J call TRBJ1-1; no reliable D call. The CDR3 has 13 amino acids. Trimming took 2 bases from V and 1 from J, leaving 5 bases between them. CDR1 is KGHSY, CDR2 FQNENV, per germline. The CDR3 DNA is TGTGCCAGCAGCCAACAGGCGAACACTGAAGCTTTCTTT. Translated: CASSQQANTEAFF.

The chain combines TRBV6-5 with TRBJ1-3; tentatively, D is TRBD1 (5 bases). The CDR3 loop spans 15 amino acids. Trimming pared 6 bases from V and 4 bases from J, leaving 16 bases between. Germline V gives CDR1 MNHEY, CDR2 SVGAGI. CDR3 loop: CASRMFLGGGNTIYF. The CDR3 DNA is TGTGCCAGCAGAATGTTTTTGGGGGGGGGAAACACCATATATTTT.

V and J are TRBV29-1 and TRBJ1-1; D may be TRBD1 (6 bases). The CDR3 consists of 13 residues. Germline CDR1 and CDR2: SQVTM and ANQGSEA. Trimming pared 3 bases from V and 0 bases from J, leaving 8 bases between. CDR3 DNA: TGCAGCGTTGACGGACAGATGAACACTGAAGCTTTCTTT. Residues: CSVDGQMNTEAFF.

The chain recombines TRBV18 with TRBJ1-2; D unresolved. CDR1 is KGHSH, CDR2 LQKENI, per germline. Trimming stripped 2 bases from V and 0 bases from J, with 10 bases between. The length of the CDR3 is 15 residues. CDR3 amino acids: CASSPARESNYGYTF. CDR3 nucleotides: TGTGCCAGCTCACCAGCCCGGGAATCTAACTATGGCTACACCTTC. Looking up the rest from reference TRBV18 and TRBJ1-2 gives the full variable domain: NAGVMQNPRHLVRRRGQEARLRCSPMKGHSHVYWYRQLPEEGLKFMVYLQKENIIDESGMPKERFSAEFPKEGPSILRIQQVVRGDSAAYFCASSPARESNYGYTFGSGTRLTVV.

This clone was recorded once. The DNA of the CDR3 is TGTGCCAGCAGTTACTCGGGAAGTGAGCGGCAAGAGACCCAGTACTTC. Translating it yields CASSYSGSERQETQYF. The J gene is TRBJ2-5, the V gene TRBV6-5; tentative D call: TRBD2 (5 bases). The CDR3 contains 16 residues. The germline gives CDR1 MNHEY, CDR2 SVGAGI. Trimming cost V 0 bases and J 2 bases, with 13 bases left between them.

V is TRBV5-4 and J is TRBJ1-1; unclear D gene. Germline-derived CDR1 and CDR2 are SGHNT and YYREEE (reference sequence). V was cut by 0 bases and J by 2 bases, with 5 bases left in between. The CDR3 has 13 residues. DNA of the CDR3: TGTGCCAGCAGCTTGGACAGAAACACTGAAGCTTTCTTT. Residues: CASSLDRNTEAFF.

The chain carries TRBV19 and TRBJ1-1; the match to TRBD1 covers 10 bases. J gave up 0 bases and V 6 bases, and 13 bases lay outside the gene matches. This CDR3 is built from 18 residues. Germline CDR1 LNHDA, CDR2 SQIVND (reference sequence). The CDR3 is CASRQLGTGVRVNTEAFF. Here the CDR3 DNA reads TGTGCCAGTAGGCAATTGGGGACAGGGGTTCGGGTGAACACTGAAGCTTTCTTT.

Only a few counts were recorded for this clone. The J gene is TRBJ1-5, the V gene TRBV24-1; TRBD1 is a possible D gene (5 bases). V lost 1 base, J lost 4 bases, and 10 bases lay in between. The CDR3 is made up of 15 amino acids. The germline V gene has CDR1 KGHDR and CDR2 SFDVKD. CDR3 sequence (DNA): TGTGCCACCAGTGATTTAGGGGCCAATAATCAGCCCCAGCATTTT. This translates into CATSDLGANNQPQHF.

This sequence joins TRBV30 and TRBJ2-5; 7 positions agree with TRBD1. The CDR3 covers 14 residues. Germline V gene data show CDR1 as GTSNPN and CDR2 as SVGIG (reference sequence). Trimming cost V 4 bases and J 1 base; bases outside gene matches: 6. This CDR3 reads CAWNTGTAQETQYF. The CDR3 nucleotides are TGTGCCTGGAATACGGGGACAGCCCAAGAGACCCAGTACTTC.

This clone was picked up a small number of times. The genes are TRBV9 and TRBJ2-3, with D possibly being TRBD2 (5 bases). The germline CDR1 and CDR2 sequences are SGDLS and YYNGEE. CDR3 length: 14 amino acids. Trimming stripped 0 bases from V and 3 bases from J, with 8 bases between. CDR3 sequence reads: CASSVAPGTDTQYF. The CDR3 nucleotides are TGTGCCAGCAGCGTAGCCCCGGGGACAGATACGCAGTATTTT.

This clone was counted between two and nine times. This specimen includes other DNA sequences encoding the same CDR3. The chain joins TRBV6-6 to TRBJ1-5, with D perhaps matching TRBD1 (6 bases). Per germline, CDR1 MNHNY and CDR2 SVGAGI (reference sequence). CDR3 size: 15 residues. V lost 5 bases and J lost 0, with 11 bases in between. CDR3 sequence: CASSLQGGSNQPQHF. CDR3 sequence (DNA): TGTGCCAGCAGTCTACAGGGCGGTAGCAATCAGCCCCAGCATTTT.

CDR3 residues: CASSEIGQGFGYTF. DNA of the CDR3: TGTGCCAGCAGTGAAATAGGACAGGGGTTTGGCTACACCTTC. The chain uses TRBV6-1 and TRBJ1-2; 9 nucleotides match TRBD1. Germline assignment: CDR1 MNHNS and CDR2 SASEGT. This CDR3 contains 14 residues. The V and J ends lost 2 bases and 7 bases, in that order; junction bases with no gene match: 5.

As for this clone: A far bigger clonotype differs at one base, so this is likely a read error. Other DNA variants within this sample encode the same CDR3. The CDR3 protein is CARERLAGGNTGELFF. For the CDR3, the DNA is TGCGCCCGCGAAAGGCTAGCGGGGGGGAACACCGGGGAGCTGTTTTTT. This chain connects TRBV5-1 to TRBJ2-2, with TRBD2 matching over 11 bases. The germline gives CDR1 SGHRS, CDR2 YFSETQ. V shed 10 bases and J 1 base; nucleotides not matched to a gene: 9. The CDR3 has 16 amino acids.

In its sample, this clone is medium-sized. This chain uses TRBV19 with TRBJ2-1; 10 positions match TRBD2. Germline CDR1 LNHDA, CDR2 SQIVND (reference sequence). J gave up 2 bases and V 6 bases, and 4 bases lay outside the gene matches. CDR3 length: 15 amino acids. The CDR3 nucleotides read TGTGCCAGTAGAAAAACTAGCGGGGCCTACAATGAGCAGTTCTTC. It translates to CASRKTSGAYNEQFF.

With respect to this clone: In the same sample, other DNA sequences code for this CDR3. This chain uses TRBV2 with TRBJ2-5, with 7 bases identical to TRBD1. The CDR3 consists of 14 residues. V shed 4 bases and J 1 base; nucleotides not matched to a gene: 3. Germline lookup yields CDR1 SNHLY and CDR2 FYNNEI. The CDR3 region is CASSGNRGQETQYF. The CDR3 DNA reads TGTGCCAGCAGTGGGAACAGGGGCCAAGAGACCCAGTACTTC. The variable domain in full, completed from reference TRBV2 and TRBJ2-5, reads EPEVTQTPSHQVTQMGQEVILRCVPISNHLYFYWYRQILGQKVEFLVSFYNNEISEKSEIFDDQFSVERPDGSNFTLKIRSTKLEDSAMYFCASSGNRGQETQYFGPGTRLLVL.

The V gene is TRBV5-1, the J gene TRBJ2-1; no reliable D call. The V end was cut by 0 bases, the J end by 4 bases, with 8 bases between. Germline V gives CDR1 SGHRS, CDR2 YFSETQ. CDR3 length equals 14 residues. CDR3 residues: CASSLDGRYNEQFF. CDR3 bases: TGCGCCAGCAGCTTGGATGGCAGGTACAATGAGCAGTTCTTC.

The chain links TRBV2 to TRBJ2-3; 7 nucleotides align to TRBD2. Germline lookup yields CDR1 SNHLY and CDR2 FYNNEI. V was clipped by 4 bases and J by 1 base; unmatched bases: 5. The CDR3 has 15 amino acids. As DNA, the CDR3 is TGTGCCAGCAGTGTATTCAGCGGGGGCACAGATACGCAGTATTTT. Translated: CASSVFSGGTDTQYF.